These T cell receptor beta chains were read from a single sample in a study of regulatory T cells in long-lasting Graves disease. MiXCR, applied by TCRdb to the multiplex PCR reads, yields one record per CDR3 protein. This repertoire shows about 500,000 distinct CDR3 sequences, 9.5% to 15% found once; its top ten account for approximately 9.6%. In addition, the sample was reused for a study of T cells in Graves' hyperthyroidism and ophthalmopathy.

The material sequenced was peripheral blood mononuclear cells (PBMCs), taken at new diagnosis, from a patient treated with antithyroid drugs. The receptors were gathered from a woman aged 30 to 39 with Graves disease. Both conserved end residues are part of each CDR3. The D gene is left open where the match is weak. Clone size appears in some rows only: once, few, many, or a class for an expanded clone.

d_gene: .
j_gene: TRBJ2-5
abundance: many
v_gene: TRBV20-1
CDR3aa: CSAPIQDQTQYF
CDR3nt: TGCAGTGCGCCGATCCAGGACCAGACCCAGTACTTC

d_gene: .
j_gene: TRBJ2-1
abundance: few
v_gene: TRBV6-2/TRBV6-3
CDR3aa: CASSPSGTPHRGNEQFF
CDR3nt: TGTGCCAGCAGCCCCTCCGGGACACCCCATAGGGGCAATGAGCAGTTCTTC

d_gene: .
j_gene: TRBJ2-3
abundance: many
v_gene: TRBV20-1
CDR3aa: CSANGDAYSSTDTQYF
CDR3nt: TGCAGTGCTAATGGAGATGCCTACTCTAGCACAGATACGCAGTATTTT

d_gene: .
j_gene: TRBJ1-1
abundance: many
v_gene: TRBV7-9
CDR3aa: CASSSFGLNTEAFF
CDR3nt: TGCGCCAGCAGCTCCTTCGGCCTGAACACTGAAGCTTTCTTT

d_gene: TRBD2
j_gene: TRBJ2-3
abundance: many
v_gene: TRBV10-1
CDR3aa: CASSELAGGSTDTQYF
CDR3nt: TGCGCCAGCAGTGAACTAGCGGGAGGGTCCACAGATACGCAGTATTTT

d_gene: TRBD1
j_gene: TRBJ1-6
abundance: many
v_gene: TRBV28
CDR3aa: CASSPRGQLFAPLHF
CDR3nt: TGTGCCAGCAGTCCACGGGGACAGCTATTTGCACCCCTCCACTTT

d_gene: .
j_gene: TRBJ1-2
abundance: .
v_gene: TRBV5-1
CDR3aa: CASSFQYDSGPESGYTF
CDR3nt: TGCGCCAGCAGCTTCCAATACGACTCGGGGCCGGAAAGTGGCTACACCTTC

d_gene: .
j_gene: TRBJ2-3
abundance: few
v_gene: TRBV7-9
CDR3aa: CASSLTGIRNTQYF
CDR3nt: TGTGCCAGCAGCTTAACCGGGATTAGGAATACGCAGTATTTT

d_gene: .
j_gene: TRBJ1-5
abundance: many
v_gene: TRBV2
CDR3aa: CASSLDGYNQPQHF
CDR3nt: TGTGCCAGCAGCTTGGACGGTTACAATCAGCCCCAGCATTTT

d_gene: .
j_gene: TRBJ2-1
abundance: few
v_gene: TRBV18
CDR3aa: CASSTPGLLIYNEQFF
CDR3nt: TGTGCCAGCTCAACCCCCGGACTACTGATATACAATGAGCAGTTCTTC

d_gene: .
j_gene: TRBJ1-2
abundance: many
v_gene: TRBV18
CDR3aa: CASSHGAMSYGYTF
CDR3nt: TGTGCCAGCTCACACGGAGCGATGTCTTATGGCTACACCTTC

d_gene: TRBD2
j_gene: TRBJ2-1
abundance: many
v_gene: TRBV2
CDR3aa: CASSPGTSGRRSFNEQFF
CDR3nt: TGTGCCAGCAGTCCCGGGACTAGCGGGAGAAGATCTTTCAATGAGCAGTTCTTC

d_gene: .
j_gene: TRBJ2-4
abundance: many
v_gene: TRBV2
CDR3aa: CASSESSGNIQYF
CDR3nt: TGTGCCAGCAGTGAAAGTTCGGGGAACATTCAGTACTTC

d_gene: TRBD1
j_gene: TRBJ1-1
abundance: once
v_gene: TRBV19
CDR3aa: CASSAGTGTAFF
CDR3nt: TGTGCCAGTTCGGCGGGGACAGGGACGGCTTTCTTT

d_gene: TRBD1
j_gene: TRBJ1-6
abundance: many
v_gene: TRBV6-1
CDR3aa: CASRGQGPLYNSPLHF
CDR3nt: TGTGCCAGCAGGGGACAGGGACCCCTCTATAATTCACCCCTCCACTTT

d_gene: TRBD2
j_gene: TRBJ2-1
abundance: few
v_gene: TRBV20-1
CDR3aa: CGAHVTSGSWYNEQFF
CDR3nt: TGCGGTGCCCACGTGACTAGCGGGAGTTGGTACAATGAGCAGTTCTTC

d_gene: TRBD2
j_gene: TRBJ2-1
abundance: .
v_gene: TRBV4-2
CDR3aa: CASSQVQAGPPREQFF
CDR3nt: TGTGCCAGCAGCCAAGTTCAAGCGGGGCCGCCCAGAGAGCAGTTCTTC

d_gene: TRBD2
j_gene: TRBJ2-1
abundance: many
v_gene: TRBV19
CDR3aa: CASSTTSGRKGVNEQFF
CDR3nt: TGTGCCAGTAGTACGACTAGCGGGAGGAAGGGGGTCAATGAGCAGTTCTTC

d_gene: .
j_gene: TRBJ2-7
abundance: many
v_gene: TRBV20-1
CDR3aa: CSARGGRDYYEQYF
CDR3nt: TGCAGTGCTAGAGGGGGCCGAGACTACTACGAGCAGTACTTC

d_gene: TRBD2
j_gene: TRBJ2-7
abundance: .
v_gene: TRBV6-2/TRBV6-3
CDR3aa: CASSESVAGEQYF
CDR3nt: TGCGCCAGCAGTGAGTCCGTAGCGGGGGAGCAGTACTTC

d_gene: TRBD2
j_gene: TRBJ2-7
abundance: .
v_gene: TRBV29-1
CDR3aa: CSVAGTSGKGGDEQYF
CDR3nt: TGCAGCGTCGCCGGGACTAGCGGGAAAGGGGGGGACGAGCAGTACTTC

d_gene: .
j_gene: TRBJ2-1
abundance: many
v_gene: TRBV7-9
CDR3aa: CASSFRGTQSSYNEQFF
CDR3nt: TGTGCCAGCAGCTTCCGAGGGACGCAGAGCTCCTACAATGAGCAGTTCTTC

d_gene: TRBD2
j_gene: TRBJ2-1
abundance: many
v_gene: TRBV28
CDR3aa: CASSPRLAGANEQFF
CDR3nt: TGTGCCAGCAGCCCTAGACTAGCGGGAGCCAATGAGCAGTTCTTC

d_gene: TRBD2
j_gene: TRBJ2-5
abundance: .
v_gene: TRBV7-3
CDR3aa: CASSPRRASGRSGETQYF
CDR3nt: TGTGCCAGCAGCCCCCGTCGGGCTAGCGGGAGATCCGGTGAGACCCAGTACTTC

d_gene: TRBD1
j_gene: TRBJ1-2
abundance: many
v_gene: TRBV19
CDR3aa: CASSILGQPVYGYTF
CDR3nt: TGTGCCAGTTCCATCTTGGGACAGCCAGTCTACGGCTACACCTTC

d_gene: .
j_gene: TRBJ2-7
abundance: many
v_gene: TRBV20-1
CDR3aa: CSAMGGRSSYEQYF
CDR3nt: TGCAGTGCTATGGGCGGGCGGAGCTCCTACGAGCAGTACTTC

d_gene: TRBD1
j_gene: TRBJ2-1
abundance: many
v_gene: TRBV3-1
CDR3aa: CASSPTGWGLYNEQFF
CDR3nt: TGTGCCAGCAGCCCGACAGGGTGGGGGTTATACAATGAGCAGTTCTTC